The 27 T cell receptor beta chains below were found in one sample sequenced in a study of blood T cell repertoires in COVID-19 (dated by TCRdb to the early 2020s). Library preparation was by the immunoSEQ multiplex PCR assay. TCRdb carries this immuneACCESS record with in-frame sequences only. Its versions omit some clonotypes, under half of them owing to an unresolved V gene in the studies checked, with the rest unexplained. The sample table shows about 280,000 clones, and more than 80% are seen once. 2.5% to 3% of the sample is held by the ten biggest clonotypes. The sequencing input was peripheral blood. The receptor source for this set is a woman aged 25 to 39 with active or convalescent COVID-19.

The rearrangement links TRBV6-2 or TRBV6-3 to TRBJ1-1; D remains ambiguous. Trimming stripped 0 bases from V and 7 bases from J, with 6 bases between. Germline loops: CDR1 MNHEY, CDR2 SVGEGT. The CDR3 is 12 residues long. The CDR3 DNA follows: TGTGCCAGCAGTTACTCGAGGATTGAAGCTTTCTTT. Its translation is CASSYSRIEAFF.

The chain carries TRBV11-2 and TRBJ1-6; 8 bases align to TRBD1. The CDR3 spans 18 residues. V was pared by 5 bases and J by 7 bases, with 16 bases of the junction left unmatched. Germline loops: CDR1 SGHAT, CDR2 FQNNGV. The CDR3 protein is CASSQDRGVEACNSPLHF. For the CDR3, the DNA is TGTGCCAGCAGCCAAGACAGGGGAGTAGAGGCTTGCAATTCACCCCTCCACTTT.

This clone was recorded once. The rearrangement links TRBV28 to TRBJ1-4; 7 bases align to TRBD1. CDR1 is MDHEN, CDR2 SYDVKM, per germline. The CDR3 consists of 14 residues. The trim removed 6 bases at V and 7 bases at J, leaving 8 bases unmatched. CDR3 sequence reads: CASSLQGLGEKLFF. In nucleotides, the CDR3 is TGTGCCAGCAGCCTACAGGGGCTCGGTGAAAAACTGTTTTTT.

The genes are TRBV27 and TRBJ1-2; no reliable D call. The CDR3 loop spans 12 amino acids. The V gene's germline CDR1 is MNHEY and CDR2 SMNVEV (reference sequence). V lost 4 bases to trimming and J lost 4 bases, with 7 bases between them. The CDR3 DNA follows: TGTGCCAGCAGTTCTGGAGGCTATGGCTACACCTTC. Its translation: CASSSGGYGYTF.

The chain uses TRBV19 and TRBJ1-1, with D uncertain. V was shortened by 5 bases and J by 2 bases, with 9 bases between the two germline ends. Germline lookup yields CDR1 LNHDA and CDR2 SQIVND (reference sequence). This CDR3 comprises 13 residues. The CDR3, as DNA: TGTGCCAGTAGTTCACTAAGCAACACTGAAGCTTTCTTT. As protein: CASSSLSNTEAFF.

The chain's CDR3 is CATSDLPGTEAGELFF. The CDR3 nucleotides are TGTGCCACCAGTGACCTACCCGGGACAGAAGCCGGGGAGCTGTTTTTT. V is TRBV24-1 and J is TRBJ2-2, with 7 nucleotides matching TRBD1. V shed 4 bases and J 6 bases; nucleotides not matched to a gene: 10. Germline CDR1 reads KGHDR; CDR2 reads SFDVKD. This CDR3 is 16 amino acids long.

This clone was counted many times. This chain uses TRBV6-2 or TRBV6-3 with TRBJ2-1, with 7 bases identical to TRBD1. V shed 4 bases and J 0 bases; nucleotides not matched to a gene: 0. Germline CDR1 reads MNHEY; CDR2 reads SVGEGT. The CDR3 sequence is 14 residues long. The CDR3 spells CASSWDSSYNEQFF. DNA of the CDR3: TGTGCCAGCAGTTGGGACAGCTCCTACAATGAGCAGTTCTTC.

V gene TRBV6-5 combines with J gene TRBJ2-7; 7 positions agree with TRBD1. CDR1 is MNHEY, CDR2 SVGAGI, per germline. V dropped 5 bases and J dropped 0; count of bases not matched to a gene: 7. CDR3 length: 15 residues. The CDR3 region has the DNA TGTGCCAGCAGTCCTGGGACAGCGCCCTCCTACGAGCAGTACTTC. This encodes CASSPGTAPSYEQYF.

The V call is TRBV24-1, the J call TRBJ1-2; maybe TRBD1 (6 bases). The CDR3 loop spans 15 amino acids. Germline-derived CDR1 and CDR2 are KGHDR and SFDVKD. V lost 3 bases and J 4 bases, leaving 14 bases between the germline ends. CDR3 DNA sequence: TGTGCCACCAGTGATAAGCGAGGGACAAGCTATGGCTACACCTTC. Protein product: CATSDKRGTSYGYTF.

This clone has more than one count but fewer than ten. The chain carries TRBV9 and TRBJ1-1; D perhaps matches TRBD1 (5 bases). The CDR3 contains 17 residues. From germline, CDR1 is SGDLS and CDR2 YYNGEE. Deletions cut 3 bases from V and 5 bases from J, with 23 bases between. The CDR3 is CASSGPLGGAGITEAFF. The CDR3 region has the DNA TGTGCCAGCAGCGGCCCTCTTGGTGGAGCAGGGATAACTGAAGCTTTCTTT.

V usage is TRBV5-5 and J usage is TRBJ1-2; D is unclear. The germline gives CDR1 SGHKS, CDR2 YYEKEE (reference sequence). The V gene lost 0 bases and the J gene lost 6 bases, with 12 bases spanning the gap. This CDR3 region has 14 residues. The CDR3 nucleotides read TGTGCCAGCAGCTTGGTGGGAGGGAACGATGGCTACACCTTC. Its protein is CASSLVGGNDGYTF.

This chain connects TRBV7-2 to TRBJ1-1; D remains unclear. There are 15 residues in the CDR3. Per the germline V gene, CDR1 is SGHTA and CDR2 is FQGNSA. Trimming shortened V by 5 bases and J by 3 bases, and 16 bases separated the two germline ends. CDR3 amino acids: CASSISGGSHTEAFF. The CDR3 DNA is TGTGCCAGCAGCATTAGCGGAGGATCTCACACTGAAGCTTTCTTT. Based on the CDR3 plus reference TRBV7-2 and TRBJ1-1, the full variable domain is GAGVSQSPSNKVTEKGKDVELRCDPISGHTALYWYRQSLGQGLEFLIYFQGNSAPDKSGLPSDRFSAERTGGSVSTLTIQRTQQEDSAVYLCASSISGGSHTEAFFGQGTRLTVV.

This clone was counted between two and nine times. CDR3 residues: CASSPGQGSLGEQYF. In nucleotides, the CDR3 is TGTGCCAGCAGCCCAGGACAGGGTAGCTTAGGCGAGCAGTACTTC. This chain uses TRBV5-5 with TRBJ2-7; 8 nucleotides match TRBD1. From germline, CDR1 is SGHKS and CDR2 YYEKEE (reference sequence). This CDR3 has 15 amino acids. V lost 4 bases to trimming and J lost 6 bases; unmatched junction nucleotides: 12. Complete variable domain (other parts from reference TRBV5-5 and TRBJ2-7): DAGVTQSPTHLIKTRGQQVTLRCSPISGHKSVSWYQQVLGQGPQFIFQYYEKEERGRGNFPDRFSARQFPNYSSELNVNALLLGDSALYLCASSPGQGSLGEQYFGPGTRLTVT.

V gene TRBV20-1 combines with J gene TRBJ2-1, with TRBD2 matching over 9 bases. The trim removed 3 bases at V and 4 bases at J, leaving 4 bases unmatched. Germline loops: CDR1 DFQATT, CDR2 SNEGSKA (reference sequence). This CDR3 contains 14 residues. The CDR3 coding sequence is TGCAGTGCTAGTCTTAGCGGGGGTTACAATGAGCAGTTCTTC. This translates into CSASLSGGYNEQFF.

A single count supports this clone. This rearrangement joins TRBV6-2 or TRBV6-3 to TRBJ2-7; D may be TRBD1 (6 bases). Trimming cost V 2 bases and J 3 bases, with 8 bases left between them. The germline gives CDR1 MNHEY, CDR2 SVGEGT. CDR3 length equals 13 residues. CDR3 in amino acids: CASSYGGRYEQYF. CDR3 DNA sequence: TGTGCCAGCAGTTACGGGGGCCGCTACGAGCAGTACTTC.

The rearrangement uses TRBV28 and TRBJ2-2; 11 bases are shared with TRBD1. This CDR3 is built from 14 residues. The V segment lost 6 bases and the J segment 7 bases; nucleotides outside the gene matches: 4. CDR1 MDHEN and CDR2 SYDVKM come from the germline V gene. The CDR3 protein is CASRGQGAGGELFF. CDR3 DNA sequence: TGTGCCAGCAGAGGACAGGGGGCGGGCGGGGAGCTGTTTTTT. The full variable domain, its missing parts supplied by reference TRBV28 and TRBJ2-2, is DVKVTQSSRYLVKRTGEKVFLECVQDMDHENMFWYRQDPGLGLRLIYFSYDVKMKEKGDIPEGYSVSREKKERFSLILESASTNQTSMYLCASRGQGAGGELFFGEGSRLTVL.

There are a few counts of this clone. V and J are TRBV6-6 and TRBJ1-6, with a weak D call TRBD1 (6 bases). Trimming removed 5 bases from V and 10 bases from J, with 24 bases in between. The CDR3 covers 17 residues. The germline CDR1 and CDR2 sequences are MNHNY and SVGAGI (reference sequence). CDR3 region: CASSPRVPLTGYSPLHF. The CDR3 DNA reads as TGTGCCAGCAGTCCGCGAGTTCCACTAACAGGGTACTCACCCCTCCACTTT.

The chain uses TRBV9 and TRBJ1-3; D remains ambiguous. Per germline, CDR1 SGDLS and CDR2 YYNGEE. V lost 4 bases to trimming and J lost 0 bases, with 11 bases between them. The CDR3 runs 15 residues. The CDR3 is CASSPKASSGNTIYF. For the CDR3, the DNA is TGTGCCAGCAGCCCCAAGGCTAGCTCTGGAAACACCATATATTTT.

The chain employs TRBV19 and TRBJ1-2, with D possibly matching TRBD1 (6 bases). The germline gives CDR1 LNHDA, CDR2 SQIVND (reference sequence). V lost 0 bases and J 6 bases, leaving 8 bases between the germline ends. This CDR3 comprises 13 residues. In DNA, the CDR3 is TGTGCCAGTAGTATAGATCGGACAGATGGCTACACCTTC. Translation gives CASSIDRTDGYTF. The whole variable domain, filled in from reference TRBV19 and TRBJ1-2, reads DGGITQSPKYLFRKEGQNVTLSCEQNLNHDAMYWYRQDPGQGLRLIYYSQIVNDFQKGDIAEGYSVSREKKESFPLTVTSAQKNPTAFYLCASSIDRTDGYTFGSGTRLTVV.

The chain employs TRBV5-1 and TRBJ2-7; 9 bases are shared with TRBD2. With V trimmed by 0 bases and J by 0 bases, 4 bases remained unmatched. Looked up from germline, CDR1 is SGHRS and CDR2 is YFSETQ. The CDR3 has 16 residues. CDR3 nucleotides: TGCGCCAGCAGCTTGGATAGCGGGGGAACCTCCTACGAGCAGTACTTC. Amino acid sequence: CASSLDSGGTSYEQYF.

This clone has more than one count but fewer than ten. The chain uses TRBV10-3 and TRBJ2-1; 13 bases are shared with TRBD2. CDR1 and CDR2 (germline): ENHRY, SYGVKD. The CDR3 loop spans 18 amino acids. Trimming cost V 2 bases and J 5 bases; bases outside gene matches: 9. DNA for the CDR3: TGTGCCATCAGTGAGCGAATGACTAGCGGGGGGACAAACAATGAGCAGTTCTTC. Its translation is CAISERMTSGGTNNEQFF.

This chain uses TRBV5-1 with TRBJ1-2, with 8 bases fitting TRBD1. With V trimmed by 4 bases and J by 4 bases, 12 bases remained unmatched. Germline V gene sequence: CDR1 SGHRS, CDR2 YFSETQ. The CDR3 runs to 16 residues. CDR3 protein: CASSPQAGDRGYGYTF. CDR3 coding DNA: TGCGCCAGCAGCCCACAGGCTGGCGACAGGGGCTATGGCTACACCTTC.

CDR3 amino acids: CASSEASGGYYNEQFF. The CDR3 nucleotides read TGTGCCAGCAGCGAGGCTAGCGGGGGTTACTACAATGAGCAGTTCTTC. J is TRBJ2-1 and V is TRBV2; 10 bases are shared with TRBD2. The germline V gene encodes CDR1 SNHLY and CDR2 FYNNEI. The CDR3 contains 16 residues. The V and J ends lost 6 bases and 3 bases, in that order; junction bases with no gene match: 8.

The chain uses TRBV2 and TRBJ1-2; the match to TRBD1 covers 9 bases. V lost 5 bases and J lost 0; bases outside the gene matches: 13. The germline V gene has CDR1 SNHLY and CDR2 FYNNEI. The length of the CDR3 is 18 residues. The CDR3 DNA follows: TGTGCCAGCAGTTACCGGGACAGGGACTATTCAGCTAACTATGGCTACACCTTC. Translating gives CASSYRDRDYSANYGYTF.

The table lists this clone with a count of one. The V gene is TRBV7-9, the J gene TRBJ2-7; D is possibly TRBD2 (6 bases). CDR1 is SEHNR, CDR2 FQNEAQ, per germline (reference sequence). V lost 3 bases and J lost 3, with 18 bases in between. This CDR3 is 16 amino acids long. The CDR3 nucleotides read TGTGCCAGCAGCTTTGGTGGACGGGGGAATCACTACGAGCAGTACTTC. Its protein is CASSFGGRGNHYEQYF.

The chain couples TRBV5-4 to TRBJ1-2, with D unclear. This CDR3 is built from 15 residues. Deletions cut 4 bases from V and 4 bases from J, with 17 bases between. The germline CDR1 and CDR2 sequences are SGHNT and YYREEE (reference sequence). The CDR3 loop reads CASSLNGRGLYGYTF. The CDR3 DNA follows: TGTGCCAGCAGCCTGAATGGCAGAGGGCTCTATGGCTACACCTTC.

The V and J genes are TRBV7-9 and TRBJ2-3; D perhaps matches TRBD1 (6 bases). The length of the CDR3 is 16 residues. The germline gives CDR1 SEHNR, CDR2 FQNEAQ (reference sequence). V was cut by 4 bases and J by 3 bases, with 17 bases left in between. Written as DNA, the CDR3 is TGTGCCAGCAGCTCCCGGCGAGGCAGGGGAACAGATACGCAGTATTTT. Amino acids: CASSSRRGRGTDTQYF.